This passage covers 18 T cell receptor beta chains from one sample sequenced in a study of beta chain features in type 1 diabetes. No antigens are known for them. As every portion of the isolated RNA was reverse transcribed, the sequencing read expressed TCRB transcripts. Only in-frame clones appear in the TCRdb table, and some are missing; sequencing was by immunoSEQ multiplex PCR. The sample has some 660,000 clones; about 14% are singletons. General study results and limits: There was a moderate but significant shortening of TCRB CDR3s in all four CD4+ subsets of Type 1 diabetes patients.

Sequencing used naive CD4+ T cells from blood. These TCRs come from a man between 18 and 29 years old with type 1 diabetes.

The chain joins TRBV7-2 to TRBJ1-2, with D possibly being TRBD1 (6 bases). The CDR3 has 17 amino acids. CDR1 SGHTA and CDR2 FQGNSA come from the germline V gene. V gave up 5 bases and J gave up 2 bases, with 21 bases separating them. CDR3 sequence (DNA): TGTGCCAGCAGCCCCTTTCGCCCCCCAGGGGAGAACTATGGCTACACCTTC. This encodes CASSPFRPPGENYGYTF.

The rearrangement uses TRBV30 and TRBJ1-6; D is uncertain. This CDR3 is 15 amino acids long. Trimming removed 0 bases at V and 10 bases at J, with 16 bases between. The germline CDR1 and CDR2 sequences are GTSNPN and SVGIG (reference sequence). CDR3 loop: CAWSVPPVGRSPLHF. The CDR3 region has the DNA TGTGCCTGGAGTGTACCCCCCGTAGGGAGGTCACCCCTCCACTTT. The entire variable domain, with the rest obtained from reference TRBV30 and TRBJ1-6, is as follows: SQTIHQWPATLVQPVGSPLSLECTVEGTSNPNLYWYRQAAGRGLQLLFYSVGIGQISSEVPQNLSASRPQDRQFILSSKKLLLSDSGFYLCAWSVPPVGRSPLHFGNGTRLTVT.

The CDR3 is CASSYINLANEKLFF. The DNA for the CDR3 is TGTGCCAGCAGTTACATCAACTTAGCTAATGAAAAACTGTTTTTT. The chain is built from TRBV6-5 and TRBJ1-4; D remains unclear. The length of the CDR3 is 15 residues. The germline V and J ends were trimmed by 2 bases and 3 bases, with 10 bases remaining between them. CDR1 and CDR2 from the germline V gene are MNHEY and SVGAGI.

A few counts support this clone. CDR3 amino acids: CASSLGLGTSETQYF. CDR3 DNA sequence: TGTGCCAGCAGCCTGGGTTTAGGGACCTCCGAGACCCAGTACTTC. The gene calls are TRBV5-4 and TRBJ2-5; possibly TRBD1 or TRBD2 for D (5 bases each). CDR3 size: 15 residues. Trimming took off 4 bases at V and 5 bases at J, with 18 bases between the two ends. Germline CDR1 SGHNT, CDR2 YYREEE (reference sequence).

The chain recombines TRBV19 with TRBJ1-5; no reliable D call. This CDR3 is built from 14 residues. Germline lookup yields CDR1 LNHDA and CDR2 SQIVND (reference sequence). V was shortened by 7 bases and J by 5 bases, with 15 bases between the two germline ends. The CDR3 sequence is CASTGFQQHQPQHF. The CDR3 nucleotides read TGTGCCAGTACGGGCTTCCAGCAGCATCAGCCCCAGCATTTT.

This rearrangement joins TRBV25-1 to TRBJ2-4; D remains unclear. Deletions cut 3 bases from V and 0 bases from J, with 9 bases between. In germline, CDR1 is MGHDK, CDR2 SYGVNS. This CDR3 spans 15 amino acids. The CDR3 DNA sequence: TGTGCCAGCAGTGATCCCACGCTAGCCAAAAACATTCAGTACTTC. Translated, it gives CASSDPTLAKNIQYF.

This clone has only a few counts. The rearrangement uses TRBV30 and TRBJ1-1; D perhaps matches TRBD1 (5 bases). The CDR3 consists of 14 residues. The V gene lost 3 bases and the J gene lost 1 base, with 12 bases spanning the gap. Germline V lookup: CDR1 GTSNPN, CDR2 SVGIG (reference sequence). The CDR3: CAWRGPGTNTEAFF. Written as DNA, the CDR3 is TGTGCCTGGAGGGGGCCAGGGACGAACACTGAAGCTTTCTTT.

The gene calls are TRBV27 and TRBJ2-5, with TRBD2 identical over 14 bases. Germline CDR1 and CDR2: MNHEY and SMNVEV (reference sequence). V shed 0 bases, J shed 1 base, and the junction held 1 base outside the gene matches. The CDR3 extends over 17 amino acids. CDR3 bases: TGTGCCAGCAGTTTATCAGGGACTAGCGGGGGCCAAGAGACCCAGTACTTC. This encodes CASSLSGTSGGQETQYF.

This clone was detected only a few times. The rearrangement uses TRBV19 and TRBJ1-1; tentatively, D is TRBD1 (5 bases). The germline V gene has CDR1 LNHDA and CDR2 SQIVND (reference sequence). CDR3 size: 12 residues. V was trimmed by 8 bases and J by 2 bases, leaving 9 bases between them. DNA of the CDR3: TGTGCCAGTGAACGGGGCAACACTGAAGCTTTCTTT. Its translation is CASERGNTEAFF.

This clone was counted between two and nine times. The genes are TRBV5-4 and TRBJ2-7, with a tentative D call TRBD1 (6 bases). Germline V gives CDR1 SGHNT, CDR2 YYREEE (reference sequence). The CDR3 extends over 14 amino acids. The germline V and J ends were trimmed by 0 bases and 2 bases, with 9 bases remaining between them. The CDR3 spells CASSLDRATYEQYF. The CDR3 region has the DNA TGTGCCAGCAGCTTGGACAGGGCTACCTACGAGCAGTACTTC.

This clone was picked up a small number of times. The CDR3 sequence: CASSHGQGGETQYF. CDR3 DNA: TGTGCCAGCAGTCACGGACAGGGCGGCGAGACCCAGTACTTC. The chain joins TRBV6-5 to TRBJ2-5, with TRBD1 matching over 8 bases. From germline, CDR1 is MNHEY and CDR2 SVGAGI. This CDR3 contains 14 residues. The junction had 7 bases not matched to a gene; V was cut back by 5 bases and J by 5 bases.

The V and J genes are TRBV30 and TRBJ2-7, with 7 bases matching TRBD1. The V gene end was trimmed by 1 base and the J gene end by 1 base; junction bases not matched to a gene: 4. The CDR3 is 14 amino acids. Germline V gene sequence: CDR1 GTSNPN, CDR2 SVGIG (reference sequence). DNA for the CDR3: TGTGCCTGGAGTGCTGGACAGGCGTCCTACGAGCAGTACTTC. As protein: CAWSAGQASYEQYF.

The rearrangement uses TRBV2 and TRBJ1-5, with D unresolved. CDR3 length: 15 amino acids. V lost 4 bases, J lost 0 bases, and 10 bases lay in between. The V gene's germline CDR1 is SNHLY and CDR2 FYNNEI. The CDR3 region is CASSGGGYSNQPQHF. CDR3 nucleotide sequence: TGTGCCAGCAGTGGGGGAGGATATAGCAATCAGCCCCAGCATTTT.

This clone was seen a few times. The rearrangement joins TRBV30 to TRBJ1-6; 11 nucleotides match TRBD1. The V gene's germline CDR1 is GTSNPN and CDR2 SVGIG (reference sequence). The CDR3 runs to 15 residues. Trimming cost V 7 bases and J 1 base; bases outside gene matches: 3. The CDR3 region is CAFGQGASYNSPLHF. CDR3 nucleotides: TGTGCCTTCGGACAGGGGGCTTCCTATAATTCACCCCTCCACTTT.

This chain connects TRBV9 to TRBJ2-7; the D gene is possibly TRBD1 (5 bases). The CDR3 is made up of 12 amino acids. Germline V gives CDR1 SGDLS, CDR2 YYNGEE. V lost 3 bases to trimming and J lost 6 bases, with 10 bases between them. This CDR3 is CASSARDSEQYF. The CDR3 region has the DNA TGTGCCAGCAGCGCCAGAGACAGCGAGCAGTACTTC. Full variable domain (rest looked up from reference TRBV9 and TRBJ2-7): DSGVTQTPKHLITATGQRVTLRCSPRSGDLSVYWYQQSLDQGLQFLIQYYNGEERAKGNILERFSAQQFPDLHSELNLSSLELGDSALYFCASSARDSEQYFGPGTRLTVT.

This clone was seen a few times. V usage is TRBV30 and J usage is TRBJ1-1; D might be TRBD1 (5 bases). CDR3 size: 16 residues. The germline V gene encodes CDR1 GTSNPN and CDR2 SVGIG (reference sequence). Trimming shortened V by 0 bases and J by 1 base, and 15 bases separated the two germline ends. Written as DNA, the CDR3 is TGTGCCTGGAGTGTAATCGGACTTAGGGGGAACACTGAAGCTTTCTTT. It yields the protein CAWSVIGLRGNTEAFF.

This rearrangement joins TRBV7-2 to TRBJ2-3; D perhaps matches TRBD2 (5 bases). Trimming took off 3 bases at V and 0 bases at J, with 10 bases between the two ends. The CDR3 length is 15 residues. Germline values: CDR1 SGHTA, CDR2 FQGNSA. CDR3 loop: CASSFTRTSTDTQYF. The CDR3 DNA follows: TGTGCCAGCAGCTTCACTAGGACTAGCACAGATACGCAGTATTTT.

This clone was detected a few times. The CDR3 here is CASSLGFQETQYF. The DNA of the CDR3 is TGTGCCAGCAGCTTAGGGTTCCAAGAGACCCAGTACTTC. This chain links TRBV7-2 with TRBJ2-5; no clear D. The germline V gene encodes CDR1 SGHTA and CDR2 FQGNSA. The V end was cut by 1 base, the J end by 1 base, with 4 bases between. The length of the CDR3 is 13 residues.